This entry lists 16 T cell receptor beta chains sequenced from one sample in a study of shared clonotypes between healthy human individuals. This table comes from immunoSEQ multiplex PCR, and its TCRdb copy is limited to in-frame clones, with some not included. The table has about 660,000 clones, 74% seen once. Sequencing was done on a sample of memory CD4+ T cells sorted from blood. This sample's subset: CD45RA-negative fraction. The source is a woman aged 25 to 39 in good health.

The chain has TRBV7-9 and TRBJ1-4; a weak D match, TRBD1 (5 bases). Deletions cut 0 bases from V and 8 bases from J, with 13 bases between. CDR3 size: 15 residues. CDR1 and CDR2 (germline): SEHNR, FQNEAQ (reference sequence). The DNA for the CDR3 is TGTGCCAGCAGCTTAGCGCAGGGATTTGTCGAAAAACTGTTTTTT. It yields the protein CASSLAQGFVEKLFF.

This clone was detected only once. The J gene is TRBJ2-7, the V gene TRBV2; 8 bases fit TRBD2. CDR3 length equals 17 residues. CDR1 and CDR2 (germline): SNHLY, FYNNEI. J gave up 3 bases and V 11 bases, and 21 bases lay outside the gene matches. The CDR3 loop is CAVGGGTQKQTSYEQYF. The CDR3, as DNA: TGTGCCGTTGGCGGGGGGACTCAAAAACAAACGAGCTACGAGCAGTACTTC.

In its sample, this clone was seen once. This sequence joins TRBV7-9 and TRBJ1-1; D gene ambiguous. Trimming pared 6 bases from V and 1 base from J, leaving 9 bases between. CDR1 is SEHNR, CDR2 FQNEAQ, per germline (reference sequence). CDR3 length: 13 amino acids. The CDR3 nucleotides read TGTGCCAGCAGATCTACAGAGAACACTGAAGCTTTCTTT. Translation gives CASRSTENTEAFF.

The chain employs TRBV6-6 and TRBJ2-7, with a possible D match to TRBD2 (5 bases). Trimming removed 2 bases at V and 5 bases at J, with 10 bases between. Germline V gene sequence: CDR1 MNHNY, CDR2 SVGAGI (reference sequence). The CDR3 contains 13 residues. CDR3 sequence: CASSYGDYHEQYF. In DNA, the CDR3 is TGTGCCAGCAGTTACGGAGACTATCACGAGCAGTACTTC.

The chain uses TRBV5-4 and TRBJ1-2; 7 nucleotides line up with TRBD1. The germline V gene has CDR1 SGHNT and CDR2 YYREEE (reference sequence). The CDR3 length is 14 residues. The junction had 4 bases not matched to a gene; V was cut back by 2 bases and J by 3 bases. This chain's CDR3 is CASSFRGQYYGYTF. CDR3 nucleotides: TGTGCCAGCAGCTTTAGGGGGCAATACTATGGCTACACCTTC.

This clone was observed a single time. The V and J genes are TRBV28 and TRBJ2-1; D is possibly TRBD1 or TRBD2 (5 bases each). The CDR3 runs 13 residues. Germline CDR1 and CDR2: MDHEN and SYDVKM. The CDR3 loop reads CVEGTVGDNEQFF. The CDR3 DNA follows: TGTGTCGAGGGAACCGTGGGGGACAATGAGCAGTTCTTC.

In this sample, this clone turned up a few times. The chain combines TRBV29-1 with TRBJ2-2; 7 nucleotides match TRBD1. Per the germline V gene, CDR1 is SQVTM and CDR2 is ANQGSEA. The CDR3 runs to 14 residues. V lost 5 bases to trimming and J lost 4 bases; unmatched junction nucleotides: 7. The DNA for the CDR3 is TGCAGCGTTCAGAAGACAGGGTTCACCGGGGAGCTGTTTTTT. Translating gives CSVQKTGFTGELFF.

The chain recombines TRBV28 with TRBJ1-2, with 7 bases fitting TRBD1. The trim removed 5 bases at V and 5 bases at J, leaving 17 bases unmatched. This CDR3 has 17 amino acids. Per germline, CDR1 MDHEN and CDR2 SYDVKM. CDR3 sequence (DNA): TGTGCCAGCAGTCCAACAGGGGACCCCTTTTCTTTTTATGGCTACACCTTC. It yields the protein CASSPTGDPFSFYGYTF.

The chain combines TRBV10-2 with TRBJ2-2, with 10 bases fitting TRBD2. Trimming removed 10 bases from V and 5 bases from J; junction bases left unmatched: 4. This CDR3 is 13 amino acids long. Germline V lookup: CDR1 WSHSY, CDR2 SAAADI. The CDR3 DNA reads TGCGCCAACAAGACTAGCGGGACCGGGGAGCTGTTTTTT. Protein sequence: CANKTSGTGELFF.

For this clone: This could be a read error, since a much larger clone is one nucleotide away. The chain links TRBV4-2 to TRBJ2-7; D possibly corresponds to TRBD1 (5 bases). The CDR3 length is 16 residues. Germline V CDR1 and CDR2: LGHNA, YNFKEQ. For the CDR3, the DNA is TGTGCCAGCAGCCAATCACTTAGCCTAGGGGCCGGCGAGCAGTGCTTC. It translates to CASSQSLSLGAGEQCF.

In this sample, this clone turned up once. The J gene is TRBJ2-5, the V gene TRBV11-2, with TRBD2 matching over 8 bases. CDR3 length equals 16 residues. The trim removed 4 bases at V and 5 bases at J, leaving 12 bases unmatched. Germline V gene data show CDR1 as SGHAT and CDR2 as FQNNGV. Written as DNA, the CDR3 is TGTGCCAGCAGCTCCCAACCAGGACTAGCCGGGGAGACCCAGTACTTC. It specifies CASSSQPGLAGETQYF. The full variable domain, rest sourced from reference TRBV11-2 and TRBJ2-5, is EAGVAQSPRYKIIEKRQSVAFWCNPISGHATLYWYQQILGQGPKLLIQFQNNGVVDDSQLPKDRFSAERLKGVDSTLKIQPAKLEDSAVYLCASSSQPGLAGETQYFGPGTRLLVL.

The gene calls are TRBV18 and TRBJ1-1; no definite D call. The CDR3 has 15 amino acids. V lost 0 bases and J lost 3, with 11 bases in between. Per the germline V gene, CDR1 is KGHSH and CDR2 is LQKENI. For the CDR3, the DNA is TGTGCCAGCTCACCACCGGGTTTGGGATACACTGAAGCTTTCTTT. The encoded protein is CASSPPGLGYTEAFF. Full variable domain (remainder filled in from reference TRBV18 and TRBJ1-1): NAGVMQNPRHLVRRRGQEARLRCSPMKGHSHVYWYRQLPEEGLKFMVYLQKENIIDESGMPKERFSAEFPKEGPSILRIQQVVRGDSAAYFCASSPPGLGYTEAFFGQGTRLTVV.

The rearrangement links TRBV7-3 to TRBJ2-5; no clear D. Trimming stripped 0 bases from V and 4 bases from J, with 6 bases between. This CDR3 has 13 amino acids. Germline V CDR1 and CDR2: SGHTA, FQGTGA. CDR3 protein: CASSLTLGETQYF. The CDR3 DNA reads as TGTGCCAGCAGCTTAACGTTGGGAGAGACCCAGTACTTC.

J is TRBJ2-5 and V is TRBV5-1, with a weak D call TRBD2 (5 bases). Trimming cost V 4 bases and J 2 bases, with 12 bases left between them. CDR1 is SGHRS and CDR2 is YFSETQ in the germline V gene. This CDR3 is built from 14 residues. The CDR3 sequence: CASSPFGSQETQYF. The CDR3 nucleotides read TGCGCCAGCAGCCCCTTTGGGAGTCAAGAGACCCAGTACTTC.

This chain connects TRBV5-1 to TRBJ2-1; 16 bases are shared with TRBD2. Germline CDR1 and CDR2: SGHRS and YFSETQ. The CDR3 has 19 residues. V shed 4 bases, J shed 0 bases, and the junction held 7 bases outside the gene matches. CDR3 sequence reads: CASSQPGLAGGSSYNEQFF. The CDR3 DNA follows: TGCGCCAGCAGCCAGCCGGGACTAGCGGGAGGGAGCTCCTACAATGAGCAGTTCTTC.

The V gene is TRBV27, the J gene TRBJ1-1; 9 nucleotides align to TRBD1. V trimming: 6 bases; J trimming: 1 base; junction bases outside the gene matches: 6. CDR1 is MNHEY, CDR2 SMNVEV, per germline (reference sequence). The CDR3 totals 15 residues. CDR3 region: CASRKTGGANTEAFF. The CDR3 region has the DNA TGTGCCAGCAGAAAGACAGGGGGAGCGAACACTGAAGCTTTCTTT.